These T cell receptor beta chains were read from a single sample in a study of technical replicates of blood from a handful of donors. This table comes from immunoSEQ multiplex PCR, and its TCRdb copy is limited to in-frame clones, with some not included. The sample contains tens of thousands of clones, approximately 96% of which appear only once. Sequencing input: T cells isolated from PBMCs. These receptors all stem from a human donor in good health. CDR3s include the opening cysteine and the closing phenylalanine or tryptophan. D genes are given only for firm matches. Expanded clones are given a class, and other clones once, few, many or no size at all.

abundance	j_gene	v_gene	d_gene	CDR3aa	CDR3nt
-	TRBJ1-3	TRBV11-2	-	CASSPRDISGNTIYF	TGTGCCAGCAGCCCGAGGGACATCTCTGGAAACACCATATATTTT
-	TRBJ2-2	TRBV5-6	-	CASSSRGIVIGELFF	TGTGCCAGCAGCAGCCGGGGGATTGTTATCGGGGAGCTGTTTTTT
-	TRBJ1-1	TRBV6-5	TRBD1	CASSYRTGIGTEAFF	TGTGCCAGCAGTTACCGGACAGGGATAGGCACTGAAGCTTTCTTT
-	TRBJ1-2	TRBV15	TRBD1	CATSRGQGAVGYTF	TGTGCCACCAGCAGAGGACAGGGGGCTGTTGGCTACACCTTC
-	TRBJ2-1	TRBV28	TRBD2	CASSFGAGVSANEQFF	TGTGCCAGCAGTTTCGGGGCGGGAGTCTCGGCCAATGAGCAGTTCTTC
-	TRBJ2-7	TRBV27	TRBD1	CASSWDRVGYEQYF	TGTGCCAGCAGTTGGGACAGGGTAGGGTACGAGCAGTACTTC
-	TRBJ1-2	TRBV5-8	-	CASSLLTNYGYTF	TGTGCCAGCAGCCTCCTAACTAACTATGGCTACACCTTC
-	TRBJ1-5	TRBV6-5	TRBD1	CASRPGGLNQPQHF	TGTGCCAGCAGACCAGGGGGACTTAATCAGCCCCAGCATTTT
-	TRBJ1-1	TRBV7-3	TRBD1	CASSLGTGNGAFF	TGTGCCAGCAGCTTAGGGACAGGGAATGGAGCTTTCTTT
-	TRBJ1-2	TRBV7-9	TRBD1	CASSFLDRGDGYTF	TGTGCCAGCAGCTTCCTGGACAGGGGCGATGGCTACACCTTC
once	TRBJ2-1	TRBV9	-	CASSVSGSGLTYNEQFF	TGTGCCAGCAGCGTAAGTGGATCGGGACTGACCTACAATGAGCAGTTCTTC
-	TRBJ2-3	TRBV7-9	TRBD1	CASRGGQGTDTQYF	TGTGCCAGCAGGGGGGGACAGGGAACAGATACGCAGTATTTT
-	TRBJ1-5	TRBV28	TRBD1	CASSLSQDRENQPQHF	TGTGCCAGCAGTTTATCACAGGACAGGGAGAATCAGCCCCAGCATTTT
-	TRBJ2-7	TRBV27	-	CASSFANGGSPYEQYF	TGTGCCAGCAGTTTCGCGAACGGAGGATCACCTTACGAGCAGTACTTC
once	TRBJ1-2	TRBV28	-	CASSFRGFGGYTF	TGTGCCAGCAGTTTTAGGGGTTTCGGTGGCTACACCTTC
-	TRBJ1-2	TRBV28	-	CASSLSRDSYTF	TGTGCCAGCAGTTTATCCCGGGACAGCTACACCTTC
-	TRBJ2-1	TRBV5-1	-	CASSLAATSSYNEQFF	TGCGCCAGCAGCTTGGCAGCTACTAGCTCCTACAATGAGCAGTTCTTC
-	TRBJ1-6	TRBV14	-	CASSLRQAYNSPLHF	TGTGCCAGCAGCTTACGACAGGCCTATAATTCACCCCTCCACTTT
-	TRBJ2-7	TRBV11-2	-	CASSLILGGSSSYEQYF	TGTGCCAGCAGCTTAATTCTGGGGGGTTCCAGCTCCTACGAGCAGTACTTC
-	TRBJ1-5	TRBV7-9	TRBD1	CASSPGQISNQPQHF	TGTGCCAGCAGTCCGGGACAGATTAGCAATCAGCCCCAGCATTTT
-	TRBJ2-1	TRBV12-5	TRBD1	CASGLVDRGRRNEQFF	TGTGCTAGTGGTTTGGTCGACAGGGGGAGGAGAAATGAGCAGTTCTTC
-	TRBJ1-1	TRBV7-9	-	CASSLDVGYTEAFF	TGTGCCAGCAGCTTAGACGTCGGGTACACTGAAGCTTTCTTT
-	TRBJ1-5	TRBV27	TRBD1	CASRIQGANQPQHF	TGTGCCAGCAGGATACAGGGGGCGAATCAGCCCCAGCATTTT
-	TRBJ2-7	TRBV6-5	TRBD2	CASRRGLATYEQYF	TGTGCCAGCAGACGGGGACTAGCGACCTACGAGCAGTACTTC
once	TRBJ1-1	TRBV2	TRBD1	CASTLTGFTEAFF	TGTGCCAGCACCTTGACAGGGTTCACTGAAGCTTTCTTT
-	TRBJ1-4	TRBV5-5	-	CASSLGSGNEKLFF	TGTGCCAGCAGCTTGGGGTCGGGGAATGAAAAACTGTTTTTT
-	TRBJ2-1	TRBV7-9	-	CASSLQRSYNEQFF	TGTGCCAGCAGCTTACAGCGTTCGTACAATGAGCAGTTCTTC
-	TRBJ2-7	TRBV7-6	-	CASSLGGAVYEQYF	TGTGCCAGCAGCTTAGGAGGTGCGGTCTACGAGCAGTACTTC
-	TRBJ2-5	TRBV4-1	-	CASSQVGGYQETQYF	TGCGCCAGCAGCCAAGTTGGAGGGTACCAAGAGACCCAGTACTTC
-	TRBJ2-1	TRBV5-4	TRBD1	CASSSIGTGGNEQFF	TGTGCCAGCAGCAGTATCGGGACAGGGGGCAATGAGCAGTTCTTC